This T cell receptor (beta chain) was captured in a study of response to subunit inactivated influenza vaccine. This CDR3 comprises 16 residues. The junction had 7 bases not matched to a gene; V was cut back by 8 bases and J by 3 bases. Findings and limits, study-wide: It was suggested by the authors that few new T cells are recruited by each seasonal influenza vaccination.

TCRdb reprocessed the RT-PCR reads via MiXCR and lists one record per CDR3 protein. The table lists roughly 710,000 distinct CDR3 sequences, 14% of them singletons. Worth noting for this clonotype: The antigen remains undetermined.

The V call is TRBV12-3 or TRBV12-4, the J call TRBJ2-2; 12 bases line up with TRBD2. Sequencing was performed on PBMCs from blood, taken 14 to 15 days before vaccination. The TCR was taken from a man aged 45 to 65 who received an inactivated influenza vaccine. In nucleotides, the CDR3 is TGTGCCAGCTACCCTAGCGGGAGGGCCGACACCGGGGAGCTGTTTTTT. This codes for CASYPSGRADTGELFF.